A selection of T cell receptor beta chains follows, all from one sample in a study of cytomegalovirus exposure and HLA in healthy donors. TCRdb's copy holds only in-frame clones and misses some; the assay was immunoSEQ multiplex PCR. Its listing shows fewer than 85,000 clones. Sequencing was performed on PBMCs. The receptors stem from a man aged 25 to 45 in good health and CMV-seronegative. Both conserved end residues are part of each CDR3. D genes are given only for firm matches.

TRBV28	-	TRBJ2-6	TGTGCCAGCAGCCTCTTGTCAGGGGTGGTACCTGGGGCCAACGTCCTGACTTTC	CASSLLSGVVPGANVLTF
TRBV29-1	TRBD2	TRBJ2-3	TGCAGCGTTGAGAGTAGCGGGGGGTCAGATACGCAGTATTTT	CSVESSGGSDTQYF
TRBV9	-	TRBJ1-2	TGTGCCAGCAGCGTAGTTGGGGACTCATACTATGGCTACACCTTC	CASSVVGDSYYGYTF
TRBV6-1	-	TRBJ2-6	TGCGCCAGCAGTGACACGTCGGCTGGGGCCAACGTCCTGACTTTC	CASSDTSAGANVLTF
TRBV11-3	TRBD1	TRBJ2-2	TGTGCCAGCACCCATGGACAGGGGCAAACCGGGGAGCTGTTTTTT	CASTHGQGQTGELFF
TRBV6-1	TRBD1	TRBJ2-7	TGTGCCAGCAGTGGACAGGGGGCCCCGATTTACGAGCAGTACTTC	CASSGQGAPIYEQYF
TRBV11-2	TRBD1	TRBJ2-5	TGTGCCAGCAGCTTGGCGACAGGGGGCGGAGAGACCCAGTACTTC	CASSLATGGGETQYF
TRBV9	TRBD1	TRBJ2-3	TGTGCCAGCAGCGGGACAGGGATTACGACAGATACGCAGTATTTT	CASSGTGITTDTQYF
TRBV7-3	TRBD2	TRBJ2-5	TGTGCCAGCAGCCTCTTCGGATGGGCTAGCGGCCGAGAGACCCAGTACTTC	CASSLFGWASGRETQYF
TRBV19	-	TRBJ1-1	TGTGCCAGTAGTCTAGGGCTGACTGAAGCTTTCTTT	CASSLGLTEAFF
TRBV14	-	TRBJ1-2	TGTGCCAGCAGCCTCAACCCTGGGACTAGCTACACCTTC	CASSLNPGTSYTF
TRBV4-2	-	TRBJ2-7	TGTGCCAGCAGCCGTTCCCGCGGGACTGTGCCCTACGAGCAGTACTTC	CASSRSRGTVPYEQYF
TRBV27	TRBD1	TRBJ2-7	TGTGCCAGCACCCGACAGGGGGGGGCTTCCTACGAGCAGTACTTC	CASTRQGGASYEQYF
TRBV27	-	TRBJ2-1	TGTGCCAGCAGTTTGGAGGGCCGCGATGAGCAGTTCTTC	CASSLEGRDEQFF
TRBV7-2	-	TRBJ2-3	TGTGCCAGCAGCATGAACGAAGGACACACAGATACGCAGTATTTT	CASSMNEGHTDTQYF
TRBV6-5	-	TRBJ2-7	TGTGCCAGCGCCCTGTGGCAGGGCTCCTACGAGCAGTACTTC	CASALWQGSYEQYF
TRBV5-1	-	TRBJ1-2	TGCGCCAGCAGCTTGGAGAGCGCTAGCTATGGCTACACCTTC	CASSLESASYGYTF
TRBV10-2	TRBD1	TRBJ2-7	TGCGCCAGCAGTAAAAGGGTTGGGACAGACATACGCGCACACCTCTACGAGCAGTACTTC	CASSKRVGTDIRAHLYEQYF
TRBV30	-	TRBJ2-2	TGTGCCTGGAGTGTACTCACCGGGGAGCTGTTTTTT	CAWSVLTGELFF
TRBV29-1	TRBD1	TRBJ1-2	TGCAGCGTTGACAGAGGACAGGGTGACAAGCGGGGCTACACCTTC	CSVDRGQGDKRGYTF
TRBV11-2	TRBD1	TRBJ1-1	TGTGCCAGCAGCCTCGACAGGGATGTAGCTTTCTTT	CASSLDRDVAFF
TRBV27	-	TRBJ2-5	TGTGCCAGCAGCAGGGGTCAAGAGACCCAGTACTTC	CASSRGQETQYF
TRBV13	TRBD2	TRBJ2-5	TGTGCCAGCAGCCCTAGCGGGAGTTTTGAGACCCAGTACTTC	CASSPSGSFETQYF
TRBV2	TRBD2	TRBJ2-1	TGTGCCAGCAGGCAACTAGCGGGGGGCTACAATGAGCAGTTCTTC	CASRQLAGGYNEQFF
TRBV4-3	-	TRBJ2-7	TGCGCCAGCAGCAGAGGCGGGACGAACGTCAACGAGCAGTACTTC	CASSRGGTNVNEQYF
TRBV4-2	-	TRBJ1-1	TGTGCCAGCAGCCAATTTTTAGACAGGTCGAACACTGAAGCTTTCTTT	CASSQFLDRSNTEAFF
TRBV10-3	TRBD1	TRBJ2-7	TGTGCCATCACCCGATCTCCGGGACAGGATATCTACGAGCAGTACTTC	CAITRSPGQDIYEQYF
TRBV19	TRBD1	TRBJ1-5	TGTGCCAGTAGTATATGGGGGACAGGGGATCAGCCCCAGCATTTT	CASSIWGTGDQPQHF